These T cell receptor beta chains were read from a single sample in a study of shared clonotypes between healthy human individuals. Generated by immunoSEQ multiplex PCR, the TCRdb table keeps only in-frame clones and is missing some. The table lists more than 500,000 clones, roughly 95% of them singletons. Sample: naive CD8+ T cells sorted from blood. These receptors all come from a woman aged 25 to 39 in good health. Both conserved end residues are part of each CDR3. The order of the fields is D gene, V gene, clone size, J gene, CDR3 DNA, CDR3 protein. D genes are given only for firm matches. Size is stated for part of the rows, as once, few or many counts, or as a class when the clone is expanded.

>-|TRBV6-1|-|TRBJ2-7
TGTGCCAGCAGGAGACCCGGGACCGCCTCCTACGAGCAGTACTTC
CASRRPGTASYEQYF
>TRBD1|TRBV9|-|TRBJ1-3
TGTGCCAGCAGCGAGGACAGGGAAGCTGGAAACACCATATATTTT
CASSEDREAGNTIYF
>TRBD2|TRBV7-9|-|TRBJ2-5
TGTGCCAGCAGCGGTGGGGGAGGGTCCCGCGAGACCCAGTACTTC
CASSGGGGSRETQYF
>-|TRBV5-8|-|TRBJ1-1
TGTGCCAGCAGCTTTTACGGGGGCGATGAAGCTTTCTTT
CASSFYGGDEAFF
>TRBD2|TRBV4-2|-|TRBJ2-7
TGTGCCAGCAGCCACAGACTAGCCGCCTACGAGCAGTACTTC
CASSHRLAAYEQYF
>-|TRBV6-1|-|TRBJ2-7
TGTGCCAGCAGTGACGGTGCGGACTACGAGCAGTACTTC
CASSDGADYEQYF
>-|TRBV28|-|TRBJ1-2
TGTGCCAGCAGTTTGGGCGCCTTCGGATATGGCTACACCTTC
CASSLGAFGYGYTF
>TRBD1|TRBV27|-|TRBJ2-7
TGTGCCAGCAGTTTATCGGCCGGGACAGGGATAATTGGGCAGTACTTC
CASSLSAGTGIIGQYF
>TRBD2|TRBV5-1|-|TRBJ2-3
TGCGCCAGCAGCCTTCGGGGGGTAGCGGACCTCACAGATACGCAGTATTTT
CASSLRGVADLTDTQYF
>TRBD1|TRBV4-1|-|TRBJ2-1
TGCGCCAGCAGCCAAGATATAAGGACAGGGACCCATGAGCAGTTCTTC
CASSQDIRTGTHEQFF
>-|TRBV5-8|-|TRBJ1-5
TGTGCCAGCAGCTTGGCCGATTTTGGAGCCGTAGGCCAGCCCCAGCATTTT
CASSLADFGAVGQPQHF
>-|TRBV7-9|-|TRBJ2-7
TGTGCCAGCAGCTTATCCGGGGCCGATCCATCCTACGAGCAGTACTTC
CASSLSGADPSYEQYF
>TRBD2|TRBV19|-|TRBJ2-5
TGTGCCAGTAGTGACAGAAGCGGGAGGGCCAAGGGGACCCAGTACTTC
CASSDRSGRAKGTQYF
>-|TRBV6-5|-|TRBJ2-3
TGTGCCGCGGCCGTGGGGGCGATGGACACAGATACGCAGTATTTT
CAAAVGAMDTDTQYF
>-|TRBV5-3|-|TRBJ1-1
TGTGCCAGAAGCTTGGGCAGGGGTCTGAACACTGAAGCTTTCTTT
CARSLGRGLNTEAFF
>-|TRBV9|-|TRBJ2-7
TGTGCCAGCAGCGTAGGGGGCTGGTACGAGCAGTACTTC
CASSVGGWYEQYF
>-|TRBV4-2|-|TRBJ1-3
TGTGCCAGCAGCCAAGAAGGGCCAGTTGGATACACCATATATTTT
CASSQEGPVGYTIYF
>-|TRBV28|-|TRBJ1-4
TGTGCCAGCAGCCGGGACGTTGGTAATGAAAAACTGTTTTTT
CASSRDVGNEKLFF
>TRBD1|TRBV5-1|-|TRBJ2-7
TGCGCCAGCAGCGTGGAACCGGGACAGGGGTGGTACGAGCAGTACTTC
CASSVEPGQGWYEQYF
>-|TRBV5-6|-|TRBJ1-2
TGTGCCAGCAGCTCAAAACAGGGTTCGGGGTACACCTTC
CASSSKQGSGYTF
>TRBD1|TRBV5-6|few|TRBJ1-5
TGTGCCAGCAGCTCGGGGACAGGCCCACAGCATTTT
CASSSGTGPQHF
>-|TRBV6-5|-|TRBJ2-1
TGTGCCAGCAGTTACTCGATCAGGCACCGCCCCGATGAGCAGTTCTTC
CASSYSIRHRPDEQFF
>TRBD2|TRBV29-1|-|TRBJ2-1
TGCAGCGTTGAAGTCCCGGGACTAGCGGGAGTAAGCAATGAGCAGTTCTTC
CSVEVPGLAGVSNEQFF
>TRBD2|TRBV9|-|TRBJ2-2
TGTGCCAGCAGCGCGGGAGGCGGCACCGGGGAGCTGTTTTTT
CASSAGGGTGELFF
>TRBD1|TRBV7-9|-|TRBJ1-2
TGTGCCAGCAACAATAGAGCGGGTGCAGGGGGCCTTAAGGCTGGCTACACCTTC
CASNNRAGAGGLKAGYTF
>TRBD2|TRBV7-8|-|TRBJ2-7
TGTGCCAGCAGCGAGAACCTTAGCGGGAGCTACGAGCAGTACTTC
CASSENLSGSYEQYF
>-|TRBV13|-|TRBJ2-1
TGTGCCAGCAGCTTTCGGGGGAATGAGCAGTTCTTC
CASSFRGNEQFF
>-|TRBV6-5|-|TRBJ2-7
TGTGCCAGCAGTTACTCCGTCAAGACCTACGAGCAGTACTTC
CASSYSVKTYEQYF
>TRBD1|TRBV29-1|once|TRBJ2-7
TGCAGCGTTGGGACAGGGTATCGCTACGAGCAGTACTTC
CSVGTGYRYEQYF
>-|TRBV9|-|TRBJ2-7
TGTGCCAGCAGCGCGAGCCGGGACAACTCCTACGAGCAGTACTTC
CASSASRDNSYEQYF
>TRBD2|TRBV7-9|-|TRBJ2-3
TGTGCCAGCAGCTTAGGCGGGAGTCGGGTAGATACGCAGTATTTT
CASSLGGSRVDTQYF
>TRBD2|TRBV13|-|TRBJ2-1
TGTGCCAGCAGCTTATCTCGACTAGCGGGACGGAACAATGAGCAGTTCTTC
CASSLSRLAGRNNEQFF
>TRBD1|TRBV28|-|TRBJ1-2
TGTGCCAGCAGTTCAATATGGACAGGCGATTCCTCTATGGGCTACACCTTC
CASSSIWTGDSSMGYTF
>-|TRBV5-1|-|TRBJ1-5
TGCGCCAGCAGCTTGAATCCAGAAGGGGATCAGCCCCAGCATTTT
CASSLNPEGDQPQHF
>-|TRBV15|-|TRBJ2-1
TGTGCCACCGCGGTTGTCCTGAGCTCCTACAATGAGCAGTTCTTC
CATAVVLSSYNEQFF
>-|TRBV27|-|TRBJ2-7
TGTGCCAGCAGTCCGATGACACCCGTCGTCCCCGAGCAGTACTTC
CASSPMTPVVPEQYF
>-|TRBV27|-|TRBJ2-7
TGTGCCAGCGTACCAACCCGGGCGGGGCAGGGAGTCTACTACGAGCAGTACTTC
CASVPTRAGQGVYYEQYF
>TRBD1|TRBV4-1|few|TRBJ1-2
TGCGCCAGCAGCCCCCGGACAGGGGGCGACTATGGCTACACCTTC
CASSPRTGGDYGYTF
>-|TRBV6-1|-|TRBJ2-7
TGTGCCAGCAGTGAAGGCGACTACGAGCAGTACTTC
CASSEGDYEQYF
>-|TRBV14|-|TRBJ2-1
TGTGCCAGCAGTTTGACCTCCTACAATGAGCAGTTCTTC
CASSLTSYNEQFF
>-|TRBV4-2|-|TRBJ2-7
TGTGCCAGCAGCTTGGCAGGTAGGGCCTACGAGCAGTACTTC
CASSLAGRAYEQYF
>-|TRBV5-1|-|TRBJ2-6
TGCGCCAGCAGCTTGATACCTGGGGCCAACGTCCTGACTTTC
CASSLIPGANVLTF
>-|TRBV4-2|-|TRBJ1-1
TGTGCCAGCAGCCAAGGGCCCCTCCTGAACACTGAAGCTTTCTTT
CASSQGPLLNTEAFF
>-|TRBV11-2|-|TRBJ2-4
TGTGCCAGCAGCTTAGAGGTTGCAGGGTCTCAAAACATTCAGTACTTC
CASSLEVAGSQNIQYF
>-|TRBV19|-|TRBJ2-7
TGTGCCAGTAGTATCTCCCTTCGCGGGGAGTCCTACGAGCAGTACTTC
CASSISLRGESYEQYF
>-|TRBV4-1|-|TRBJ2-7
TGCGCCAGCAGCCAAGTTGTTCATGGCTCCTACGAGCAGTACTTC
CASSQVVHGSYEQYF
>TRBD2|TRBV7-9|-|TRBJ2-7
TGTGCCAGCAGCTTGTCTAGCGGGAGAAACTACGAGCAGTACTTC
CASSLSSGRNYEQYF
>-|TRBV29-1|-|TRBJ2-2
TGCAGCGTTGGGGAGAACACCGGGGAGCTGTTTTTT
CSVGENTGELFF
>-|TRBV29-1|-|TRBJ2-7
TGCAGCGTTTTCGCGGCGCCCGCGGGGCATCCTAACGAGCAGTACTTC
CSVFAAPAGHPNEQYF